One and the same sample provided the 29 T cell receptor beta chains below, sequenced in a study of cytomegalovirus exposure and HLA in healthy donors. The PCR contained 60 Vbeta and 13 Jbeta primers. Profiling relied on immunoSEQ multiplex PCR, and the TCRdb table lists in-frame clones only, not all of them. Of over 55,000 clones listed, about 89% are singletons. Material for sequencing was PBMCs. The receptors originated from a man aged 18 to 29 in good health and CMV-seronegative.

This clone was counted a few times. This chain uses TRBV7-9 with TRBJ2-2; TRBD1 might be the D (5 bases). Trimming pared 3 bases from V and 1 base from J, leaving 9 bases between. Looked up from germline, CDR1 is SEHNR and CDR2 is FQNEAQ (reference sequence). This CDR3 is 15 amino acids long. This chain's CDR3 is CASSFPRGNTGELFF. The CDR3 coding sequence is TGTGCCAGCAGCTTCCCAAGGGGGAACACCGGGGAGCTGTTTTTT.

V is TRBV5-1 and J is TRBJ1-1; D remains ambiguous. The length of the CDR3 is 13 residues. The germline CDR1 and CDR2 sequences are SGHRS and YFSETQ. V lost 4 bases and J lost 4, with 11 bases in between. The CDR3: CASSRGGSTEAFF. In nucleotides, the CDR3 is TGCGCCAGCAGCCGAGGAGGGTCCACTGAAGCTTTCTTT.

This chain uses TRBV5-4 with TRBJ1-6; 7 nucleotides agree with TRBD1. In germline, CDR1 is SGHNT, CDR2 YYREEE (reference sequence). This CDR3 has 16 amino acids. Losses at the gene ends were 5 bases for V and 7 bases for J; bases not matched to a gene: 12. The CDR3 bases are TGTGCCAGCAGTTTTTCCTCCGGGACAGTAAATTCACCCCTCCACTTT. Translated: CASSFSSGTVNSPLHF.

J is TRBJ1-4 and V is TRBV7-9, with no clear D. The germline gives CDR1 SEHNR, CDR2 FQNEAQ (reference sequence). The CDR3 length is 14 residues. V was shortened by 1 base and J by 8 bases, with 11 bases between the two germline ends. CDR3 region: CASSLEEEPEKLFF. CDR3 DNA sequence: TGTGCCAGCAGCTTAGAAGAGGAGCCCGAAAAACTGTTTTTT.

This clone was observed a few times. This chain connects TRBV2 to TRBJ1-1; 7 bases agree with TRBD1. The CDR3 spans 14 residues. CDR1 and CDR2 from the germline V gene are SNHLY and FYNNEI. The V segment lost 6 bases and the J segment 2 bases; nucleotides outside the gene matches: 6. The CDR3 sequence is CASRVRGSNTEAFF. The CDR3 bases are TGTGCCAGCAGAGTCAGGGGGTCTAACACTGAAGCTTTCTTT.

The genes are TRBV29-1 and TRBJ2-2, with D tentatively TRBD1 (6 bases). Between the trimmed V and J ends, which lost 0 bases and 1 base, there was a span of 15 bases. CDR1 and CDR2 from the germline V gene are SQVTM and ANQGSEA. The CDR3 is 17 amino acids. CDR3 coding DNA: TGCAGCGTTGAAGATGTACAGGGCAAAAGGAACACCGGGGAGCTGTTTTTT. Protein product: CSVEDVQGKRNTGELFF.

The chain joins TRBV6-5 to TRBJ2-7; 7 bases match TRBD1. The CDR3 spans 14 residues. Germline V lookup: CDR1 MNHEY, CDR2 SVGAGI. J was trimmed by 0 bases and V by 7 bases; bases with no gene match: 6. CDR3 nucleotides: TGTGCCAGCATCGTGAGGGACAGCTCCTACGAGCAGTACTTC. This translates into CASIVRDSSYEQYF.

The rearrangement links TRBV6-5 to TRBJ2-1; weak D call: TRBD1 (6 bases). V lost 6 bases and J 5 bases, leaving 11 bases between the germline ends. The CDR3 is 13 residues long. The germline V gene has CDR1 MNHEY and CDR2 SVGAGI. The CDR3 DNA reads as TGTGCCAGCAGAACAGGGAGAGACAATGAGCAGTTCTTC. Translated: CASRTGRDNEQFF.

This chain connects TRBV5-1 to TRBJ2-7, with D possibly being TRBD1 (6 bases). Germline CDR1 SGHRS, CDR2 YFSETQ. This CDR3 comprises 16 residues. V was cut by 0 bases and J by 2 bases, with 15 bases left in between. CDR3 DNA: TGCGCCAGCAGCTTGGGGGGGCGCTTTCAAACCTACGAGCAGTACTTC. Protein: CASSLGGRFQTYEQYF.

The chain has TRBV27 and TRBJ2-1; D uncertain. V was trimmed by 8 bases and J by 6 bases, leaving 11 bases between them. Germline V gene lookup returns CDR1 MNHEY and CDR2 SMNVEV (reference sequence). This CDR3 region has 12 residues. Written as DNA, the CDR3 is TGTGCCAGCGGCCCAACGGGCAATGAGCAGTTCTTC. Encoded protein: CASGPTGNEQFF.

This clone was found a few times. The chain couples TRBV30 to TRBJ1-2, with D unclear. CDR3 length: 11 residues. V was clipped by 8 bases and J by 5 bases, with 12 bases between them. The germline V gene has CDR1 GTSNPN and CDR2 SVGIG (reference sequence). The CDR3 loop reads CARAILYGYTF. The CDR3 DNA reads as TGTGCCCGCGCAATTCTTTATGGCTACACCTTC.

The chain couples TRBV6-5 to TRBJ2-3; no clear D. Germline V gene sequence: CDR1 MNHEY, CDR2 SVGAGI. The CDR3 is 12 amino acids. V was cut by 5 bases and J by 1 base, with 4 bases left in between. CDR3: CASSTGTDTQYF. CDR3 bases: TGTGCCAGCAGTACTGGCACAGATACGCAGTATTTT.

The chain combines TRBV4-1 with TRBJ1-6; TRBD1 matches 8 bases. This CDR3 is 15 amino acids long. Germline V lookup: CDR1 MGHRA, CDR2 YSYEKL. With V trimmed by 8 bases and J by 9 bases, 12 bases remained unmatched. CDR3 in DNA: TGCGCCAGCCACCTTCTCCAGGGGGCGAGTTCACCCCTCCACTTT. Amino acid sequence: CASHLLQGASSPLHF.

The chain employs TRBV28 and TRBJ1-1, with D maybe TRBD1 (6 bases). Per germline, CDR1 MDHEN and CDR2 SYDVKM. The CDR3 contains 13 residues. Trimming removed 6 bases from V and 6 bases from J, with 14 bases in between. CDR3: CASRTTGLAEAFF. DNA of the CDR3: TGTGCCAGCAGAACTACAGGGCTCGCTGAAGCTTTCTTT.

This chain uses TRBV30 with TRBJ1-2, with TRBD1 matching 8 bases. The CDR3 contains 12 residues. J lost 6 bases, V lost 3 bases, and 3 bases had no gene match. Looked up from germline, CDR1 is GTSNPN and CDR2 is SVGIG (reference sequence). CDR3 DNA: TGTGCCTGGAGCCAGACAGGGGATGGCTACACCTTC. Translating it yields CAWSQTGDGYTF.

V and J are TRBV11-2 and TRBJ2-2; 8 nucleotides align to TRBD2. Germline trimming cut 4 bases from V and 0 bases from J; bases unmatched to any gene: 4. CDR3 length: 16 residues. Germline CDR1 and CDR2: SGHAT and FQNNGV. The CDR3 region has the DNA TGTGCCAGCAGCTCTAATAGCGGGGCGAACACCGGGGAGCTGTTTTTT. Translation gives CASSSNSGANTGELFF.

Written as DNA, the CDR3 is TGCGCCAGCAGTAGCGGGGGGAGCACAGATACGCAGTATTTT. Translated, it gives CASSSGGSTDTQYF. V and J are TRBV5-1 and TRBJ2-3; 10 positions match TRBD2. With 5 bases clipped from V and 0 bases from J, the junction kept 0 bases outside the gene matches. Germline CDR1 reads SGHRS; CDR2 reads YFSETQ. There are 14 residues in the CDR3.

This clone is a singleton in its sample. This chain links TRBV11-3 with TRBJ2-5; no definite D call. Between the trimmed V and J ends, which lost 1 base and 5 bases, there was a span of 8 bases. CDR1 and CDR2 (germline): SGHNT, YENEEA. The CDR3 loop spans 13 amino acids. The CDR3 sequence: CASSLGPRETQYF. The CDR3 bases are TGTGCCAGCAGCTTAGGCCCTCGGGAGACCCAGTACTTC.

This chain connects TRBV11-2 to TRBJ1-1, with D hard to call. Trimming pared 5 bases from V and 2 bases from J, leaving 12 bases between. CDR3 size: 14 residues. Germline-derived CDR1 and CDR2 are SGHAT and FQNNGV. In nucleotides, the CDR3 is TGTGCCAGCAGCCCTGAGTTCGTCAACACTGAAGCTTTCTTT. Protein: CASSPEFVNTEAFF.

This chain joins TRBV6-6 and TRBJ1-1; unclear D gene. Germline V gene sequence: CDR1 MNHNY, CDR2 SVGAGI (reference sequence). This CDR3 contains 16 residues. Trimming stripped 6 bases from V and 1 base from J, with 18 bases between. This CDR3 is CASRSGGHGTNTEAFF. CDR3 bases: TGTGCCAGCAGAAGTGGAGGGCATGGTACGAACACTGAAGCTTTCTTT.

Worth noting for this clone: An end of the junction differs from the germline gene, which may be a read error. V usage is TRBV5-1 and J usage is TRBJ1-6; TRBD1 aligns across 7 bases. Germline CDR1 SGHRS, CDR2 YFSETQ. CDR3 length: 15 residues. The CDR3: CASSLDRRFNSSLHF. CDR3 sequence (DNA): TGCGCCAGCAGCCTGGACAGGCGGTTTAATTCATCCCTCCACTTT.

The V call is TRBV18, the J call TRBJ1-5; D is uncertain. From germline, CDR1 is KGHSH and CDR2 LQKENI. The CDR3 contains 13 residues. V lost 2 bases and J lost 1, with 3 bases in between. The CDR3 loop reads CASSPGSNQPQHF. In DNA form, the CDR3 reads TGTGCCAGCTCACCAGGCAGCAATCAGCCCCAGCATTTT.

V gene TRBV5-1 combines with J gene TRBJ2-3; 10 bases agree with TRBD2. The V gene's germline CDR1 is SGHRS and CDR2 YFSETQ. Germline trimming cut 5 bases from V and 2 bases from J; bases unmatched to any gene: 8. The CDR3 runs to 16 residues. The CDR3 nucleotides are TGCGCCAGCAGATCCGGAGGACTAGCGGCCACAGATACGCAGTATTTT. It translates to CASRSGGLAATDTQYF.

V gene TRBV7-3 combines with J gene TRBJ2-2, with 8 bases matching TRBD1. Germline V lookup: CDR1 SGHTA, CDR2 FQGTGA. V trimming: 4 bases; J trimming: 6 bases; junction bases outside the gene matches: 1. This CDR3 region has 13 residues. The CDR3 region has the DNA TGTGCCAGCAGCTCGACAGGGGCCGGGGAGCTGTTTTTT. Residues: CASSSTGAGELFF.

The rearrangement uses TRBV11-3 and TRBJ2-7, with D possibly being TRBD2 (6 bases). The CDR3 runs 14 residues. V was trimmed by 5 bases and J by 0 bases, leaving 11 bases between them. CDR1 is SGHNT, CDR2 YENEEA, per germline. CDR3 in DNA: TGTGCCAGCAGCCCACTAGCTACCTCCTACGAGCAGTACTTC. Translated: CASSPLATSYEQYF.

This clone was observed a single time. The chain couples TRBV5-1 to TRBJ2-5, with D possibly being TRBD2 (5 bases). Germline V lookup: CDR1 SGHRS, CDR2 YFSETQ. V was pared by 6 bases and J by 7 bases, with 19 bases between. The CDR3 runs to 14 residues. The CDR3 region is CASKPWGAERTQYF. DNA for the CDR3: TGCGCCAGCAAACCCTGGGGAGCGGAGAGGACCCAGTACTTC.

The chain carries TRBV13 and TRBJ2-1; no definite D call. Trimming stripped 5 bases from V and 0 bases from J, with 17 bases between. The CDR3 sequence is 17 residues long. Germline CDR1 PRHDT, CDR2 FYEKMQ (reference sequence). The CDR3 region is CASSVRPSTSSYNEQFF. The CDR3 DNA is TGTGCCAGCAGCGTCCGCCCCTCAACGAGCTCCTACAATGAGCAGTTCTTC.

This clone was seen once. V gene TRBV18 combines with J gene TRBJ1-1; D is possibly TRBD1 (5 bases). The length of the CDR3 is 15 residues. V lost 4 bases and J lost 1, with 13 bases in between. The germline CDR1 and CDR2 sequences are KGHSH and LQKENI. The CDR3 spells CASSQSGGTNTEAFF. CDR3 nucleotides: TGTGCCAGCTCACAGAGCGGGGGGACGAACACTGAAGCTTTCTTT.

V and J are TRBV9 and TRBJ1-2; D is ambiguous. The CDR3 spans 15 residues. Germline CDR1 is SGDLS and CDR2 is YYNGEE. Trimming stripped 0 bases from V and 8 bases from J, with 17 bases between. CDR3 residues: CASSVDEGLPGGYTF. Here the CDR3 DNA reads TGTGCCAGCAGCGTAGACGAGGGCCTACCTGGAGGCTACACCTTC.